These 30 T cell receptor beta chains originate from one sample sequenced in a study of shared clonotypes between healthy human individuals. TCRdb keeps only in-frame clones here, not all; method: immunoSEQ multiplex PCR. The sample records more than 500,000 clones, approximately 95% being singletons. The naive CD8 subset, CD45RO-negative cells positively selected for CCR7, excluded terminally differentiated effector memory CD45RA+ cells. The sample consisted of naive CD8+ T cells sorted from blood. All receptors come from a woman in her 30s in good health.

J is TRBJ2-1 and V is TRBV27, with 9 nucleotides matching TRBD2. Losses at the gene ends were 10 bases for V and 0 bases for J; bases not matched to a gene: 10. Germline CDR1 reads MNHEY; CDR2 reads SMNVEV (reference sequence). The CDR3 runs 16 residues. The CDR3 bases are TGTGCCATTGGAGCTGGGCGGGAGGGCTCCTACAATGAGCAGTTCTTC. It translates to CAIGAGREGSYNEQFF.

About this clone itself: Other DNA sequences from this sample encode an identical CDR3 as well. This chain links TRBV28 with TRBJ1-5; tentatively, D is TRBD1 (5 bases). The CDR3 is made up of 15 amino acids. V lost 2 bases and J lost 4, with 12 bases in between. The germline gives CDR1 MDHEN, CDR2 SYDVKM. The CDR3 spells CASSLGGAGNQPQHF. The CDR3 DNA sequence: TGTGCCAGCAGTTTAGGAGGGGCGGGTAATCAGCCCCAGCATTTT.

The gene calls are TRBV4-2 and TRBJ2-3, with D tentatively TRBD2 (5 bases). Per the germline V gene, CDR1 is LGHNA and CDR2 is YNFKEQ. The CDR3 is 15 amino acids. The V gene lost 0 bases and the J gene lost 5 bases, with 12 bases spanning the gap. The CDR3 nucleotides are TGTGCCAGCAGCCAAGATATCGCGGGCCGAGATACGCAGTATTTT. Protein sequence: CASSQDIAGRDTQYF.

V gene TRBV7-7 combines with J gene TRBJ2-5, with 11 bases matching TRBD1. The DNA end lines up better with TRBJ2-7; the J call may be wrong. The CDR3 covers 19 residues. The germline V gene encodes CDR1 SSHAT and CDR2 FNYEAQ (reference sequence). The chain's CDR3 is CASSSLFGTGGRGSYEQYF. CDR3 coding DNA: TGTGCCAGCAGCTCTCTGTTCGGGACAGGGGGAAGGGGCTCCTACGAGCAGTACTTC.

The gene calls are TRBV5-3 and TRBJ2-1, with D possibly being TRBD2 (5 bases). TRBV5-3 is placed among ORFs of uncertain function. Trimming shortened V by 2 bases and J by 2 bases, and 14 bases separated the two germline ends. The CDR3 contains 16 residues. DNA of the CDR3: TGTGCCAGAAGCTTCTGTTTTGACGGGACCTACAATGAGCAGTTCTTC. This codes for CARSFCFDGTYNEQFF.

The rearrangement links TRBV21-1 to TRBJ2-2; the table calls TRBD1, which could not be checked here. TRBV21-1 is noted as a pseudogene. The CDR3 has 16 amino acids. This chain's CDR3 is CASSNPGQSNTGELFF. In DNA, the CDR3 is TGTGCCAGCAGCAACCCGGGACAGTCGAACACCGGGGAGCTGTTTTTT.

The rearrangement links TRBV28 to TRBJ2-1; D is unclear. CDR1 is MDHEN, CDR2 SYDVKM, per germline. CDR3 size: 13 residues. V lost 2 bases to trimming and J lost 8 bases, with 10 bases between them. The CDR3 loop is CASSLISWDEQFF. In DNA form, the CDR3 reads TGTGCCAGCAGTTTAATCTCTTGGGATGAGCAGTTCTTC.

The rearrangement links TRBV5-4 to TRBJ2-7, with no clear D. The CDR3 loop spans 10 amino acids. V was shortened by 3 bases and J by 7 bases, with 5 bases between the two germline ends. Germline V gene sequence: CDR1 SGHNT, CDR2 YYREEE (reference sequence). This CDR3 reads CASSSNEQYF. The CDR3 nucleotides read TGTGCCAGCAGCTCAAATGAGCAGTACTTC.

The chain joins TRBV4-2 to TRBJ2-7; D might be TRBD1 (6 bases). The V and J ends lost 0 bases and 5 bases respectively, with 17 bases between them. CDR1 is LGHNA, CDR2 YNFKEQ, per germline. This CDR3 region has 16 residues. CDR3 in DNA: TGTGCCAGCAGCCAAGATTGGTCAGGCAGGGGCGACGAGCAGTACTTC. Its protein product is CASSQDWSGRGDEQYF.

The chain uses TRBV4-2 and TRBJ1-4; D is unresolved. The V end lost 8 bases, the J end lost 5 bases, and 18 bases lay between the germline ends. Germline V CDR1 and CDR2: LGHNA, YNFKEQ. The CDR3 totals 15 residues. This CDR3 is CASSLAAAYNEKLFF. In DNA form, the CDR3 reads TGTGCCAGCTCGTTGGCTGCGGCCTACAATGAAAAACTGTTTTTT.

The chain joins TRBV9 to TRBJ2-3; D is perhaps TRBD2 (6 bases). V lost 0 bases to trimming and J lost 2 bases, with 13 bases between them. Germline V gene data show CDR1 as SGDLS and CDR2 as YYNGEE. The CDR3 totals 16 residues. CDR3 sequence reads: CASSVAVADNTDTQYF. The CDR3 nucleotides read TGTGCCAGCAGCGTAGCTGTAGCGGATAACACAGATACGCAGTATTTT.

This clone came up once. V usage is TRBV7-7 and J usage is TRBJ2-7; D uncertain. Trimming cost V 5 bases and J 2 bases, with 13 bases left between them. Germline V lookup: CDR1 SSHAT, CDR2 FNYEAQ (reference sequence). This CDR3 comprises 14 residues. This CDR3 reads CASSPFSGAYEQYF. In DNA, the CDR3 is TGTGCCAGCAGCCCTTTTTCCGGTGCCTACGAGCAGTACTTC.

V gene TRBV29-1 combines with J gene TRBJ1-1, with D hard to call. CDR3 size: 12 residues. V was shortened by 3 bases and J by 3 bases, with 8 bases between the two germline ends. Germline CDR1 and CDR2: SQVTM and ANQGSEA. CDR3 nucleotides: TGCAGCGTTGAGGGCTTGGACACTGAAGCTTTCTTT. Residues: CSVEGLDTEAFF.

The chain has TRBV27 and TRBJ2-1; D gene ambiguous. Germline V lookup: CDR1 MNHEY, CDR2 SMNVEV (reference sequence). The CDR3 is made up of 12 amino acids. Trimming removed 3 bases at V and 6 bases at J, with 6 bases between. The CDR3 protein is CASSFTGNEQFF. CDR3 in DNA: TGTGCCAGCAGTTTTACGGGCAATGAGCAGTTCTTC.

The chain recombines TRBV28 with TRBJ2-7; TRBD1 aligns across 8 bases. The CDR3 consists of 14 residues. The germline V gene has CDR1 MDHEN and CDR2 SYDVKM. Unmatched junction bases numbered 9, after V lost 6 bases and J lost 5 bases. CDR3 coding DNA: TGTGCCAGCAGCCATCGGACAGGGACGAACGAGCAGTACTTC. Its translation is CASSHRTGTNEQYF.

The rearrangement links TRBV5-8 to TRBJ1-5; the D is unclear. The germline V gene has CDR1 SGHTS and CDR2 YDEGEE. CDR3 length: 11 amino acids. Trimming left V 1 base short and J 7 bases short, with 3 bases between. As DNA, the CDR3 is TGTGCCAGCAGCTTGAGCCAGCCCCAGCATTTT. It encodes CASSLSQPQHF.

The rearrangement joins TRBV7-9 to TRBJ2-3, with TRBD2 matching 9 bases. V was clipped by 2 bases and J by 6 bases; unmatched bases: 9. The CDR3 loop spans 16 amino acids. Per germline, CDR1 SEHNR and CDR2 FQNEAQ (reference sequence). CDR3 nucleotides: TGTGCCAGCAGCTTACTTGGCGGGAGGGCCGCGGATACGCAGTATTTT. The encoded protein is CASSLLGGRAADTQYF.

The CDR3 loop is CASSNGVGSNQPQHF. For the CDR3, the DNA is TGTGCCAGCTCTAATGGGGTTGGGAGCAATCAGCCCCAGCATTTT. The chain is built from TRBV6-5 and TRBJ1-5, with no clear D. This CDR3 has 15 amino acids. The V end was cut by 8 bases, the J end by 1 base, with 15 bases between. The germline CDR1 and CDR2 sequences are MNHEY and SVGAGI.

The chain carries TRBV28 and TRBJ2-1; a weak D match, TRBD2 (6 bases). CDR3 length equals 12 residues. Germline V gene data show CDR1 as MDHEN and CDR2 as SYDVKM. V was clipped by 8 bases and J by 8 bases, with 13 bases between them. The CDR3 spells CASGAGFDEQFF. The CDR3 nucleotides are TGTGCCAGCGGGGCGGGATTCGATGAGCAGTTCTTC.

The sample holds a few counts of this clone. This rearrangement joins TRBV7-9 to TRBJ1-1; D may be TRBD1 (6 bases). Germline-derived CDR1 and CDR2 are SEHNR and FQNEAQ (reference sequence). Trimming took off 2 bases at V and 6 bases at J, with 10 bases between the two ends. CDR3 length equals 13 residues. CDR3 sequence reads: CASSLQGLPEAFF. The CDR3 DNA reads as TGTGCCAGCAGCTTACAGGGGCTTCCTGAAGCTTTCTTT.

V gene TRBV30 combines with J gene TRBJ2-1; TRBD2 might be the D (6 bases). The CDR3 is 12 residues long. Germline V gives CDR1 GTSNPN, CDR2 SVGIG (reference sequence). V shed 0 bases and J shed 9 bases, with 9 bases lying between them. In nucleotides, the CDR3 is TGTGCCTGGAGTGTAGGTAGCGGTGAGCAGTTCTTC. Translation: CAWSVGSGEQFF. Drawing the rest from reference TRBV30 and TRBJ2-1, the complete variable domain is SQTIHQWPATLVQPVGSPLSLECTVEGTSNPNLYWYRQAAGRGLQLLFYSVGIGQISSEVPQNLSASRPQDRQFILSSKKLLLSDSGFYLCAWSVGSGEQFFGPGTRLTVL.

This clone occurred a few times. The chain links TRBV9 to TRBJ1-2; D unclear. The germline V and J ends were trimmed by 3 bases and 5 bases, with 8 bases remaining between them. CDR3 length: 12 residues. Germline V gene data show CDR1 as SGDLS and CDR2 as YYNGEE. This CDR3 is CASSDVGYGYTF. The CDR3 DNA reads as TGTGCCAGCAGCGACGTGGGTTATGGCTACACCTTC.

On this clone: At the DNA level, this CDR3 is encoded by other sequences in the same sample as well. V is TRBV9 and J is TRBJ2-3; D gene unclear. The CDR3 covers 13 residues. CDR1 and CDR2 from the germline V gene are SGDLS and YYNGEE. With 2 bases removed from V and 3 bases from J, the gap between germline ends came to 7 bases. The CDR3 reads CASSVDGTDTQYF. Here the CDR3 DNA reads TGTGCCAGCAGCGTCGACGGGACAGATACGCAGTATTTT. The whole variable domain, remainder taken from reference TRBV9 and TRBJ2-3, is DSGVTQTPKHLITATGQRVTLRCSPRSGDLSVYWYQQSLDQGLQFLIQYYNGEERAKGNILERFSAQQFPDLHSELNLSSLELGDSALYFCASSVDGTDTQYFGPGTRLTVL.

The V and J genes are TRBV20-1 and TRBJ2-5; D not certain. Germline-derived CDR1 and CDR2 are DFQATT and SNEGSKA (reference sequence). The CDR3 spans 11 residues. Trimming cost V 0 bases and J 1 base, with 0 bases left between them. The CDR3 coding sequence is TGCAGTGCTAGAGACCAAGAGACCCAGTACTTC. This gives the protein CSARDQETQYF.

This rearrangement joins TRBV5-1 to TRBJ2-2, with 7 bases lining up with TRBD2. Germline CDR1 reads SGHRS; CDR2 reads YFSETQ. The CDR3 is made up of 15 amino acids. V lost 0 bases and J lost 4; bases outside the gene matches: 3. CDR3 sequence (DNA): TGCGCCAGCAGCTTGGTCTCGGGGGGCACCGGGGAGCTGTTTTTT. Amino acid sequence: CASSLVSGGTGELFF. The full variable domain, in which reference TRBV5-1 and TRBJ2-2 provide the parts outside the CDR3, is KAGVTQTPRYLIKTRGQQVTLSCSPISGHRSVSWYQQTPGQGLQFLFEYFSETQRNKGNFPGRFSGRQFSNSRSEMNVSTLELGDSALYLCASSLVSGGTGELFFGEGSRLTVL.

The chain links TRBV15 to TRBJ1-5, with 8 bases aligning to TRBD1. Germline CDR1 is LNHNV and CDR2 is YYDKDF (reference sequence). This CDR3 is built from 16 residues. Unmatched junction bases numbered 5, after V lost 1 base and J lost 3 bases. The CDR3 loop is CATSRGRTGSNQPQHF. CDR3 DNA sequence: TGTGCCACCAGCAGAGGGAGGACAGGGTCCAATCAGCCCCAGCATTTT. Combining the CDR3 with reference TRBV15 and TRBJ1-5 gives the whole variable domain DAMVIQNPRYQVTQFGKPVTLSCSQTLNHNVMYWYQQKSSQAPKLLFHYYDKDFNNEADTPDNFQSRRPNTSFCFLDIRSPGLGDTAMYLCATSRGRTGSNQPQHFGDGTRLSIL.

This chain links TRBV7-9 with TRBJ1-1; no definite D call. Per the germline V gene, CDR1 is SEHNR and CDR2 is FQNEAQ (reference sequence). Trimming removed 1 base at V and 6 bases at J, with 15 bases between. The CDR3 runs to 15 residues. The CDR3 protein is CASSLVAGAKSEAFF. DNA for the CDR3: TGTGCCAGCAGCTTAGTGGCGGGAGCGAAGTCTGAAGCTTTCTTT. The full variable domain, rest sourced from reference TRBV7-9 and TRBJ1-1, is DTGVSQNPRHKITKRGQNVTFRCDPISEHNRLYWYRQTLGQGPEFLTYFQNEAQLEKSRLLSDRFSAERPKGSFSTLEIQRTEQGDSAMYLCASSLVAGAKSEAFFGQGTRLTVV.

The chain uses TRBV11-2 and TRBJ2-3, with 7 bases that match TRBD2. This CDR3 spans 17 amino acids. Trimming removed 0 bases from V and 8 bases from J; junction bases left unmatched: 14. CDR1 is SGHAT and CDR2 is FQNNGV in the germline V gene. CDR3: CASSLDIGLEGGITQYF. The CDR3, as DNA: TGTGCCAGCAGCTTAGATATAGGACTAGAAGGAGGGATTACGCAGTATTTT.

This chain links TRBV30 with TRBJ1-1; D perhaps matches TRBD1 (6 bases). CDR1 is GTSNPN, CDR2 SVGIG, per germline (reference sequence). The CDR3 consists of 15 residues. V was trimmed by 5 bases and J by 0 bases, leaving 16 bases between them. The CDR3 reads CAWGGGPTLNTEAFF. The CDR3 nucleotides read TGTGCCTGGGGAGGGGGACCTACTTTGAACACTGAAGCTTTCTTT.

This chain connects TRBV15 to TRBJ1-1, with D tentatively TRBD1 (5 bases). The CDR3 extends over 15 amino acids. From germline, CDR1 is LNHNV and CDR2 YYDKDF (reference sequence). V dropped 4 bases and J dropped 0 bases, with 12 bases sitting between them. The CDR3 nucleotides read TGTGCCACCAGCATGGGGGTGGTGATGAACACTGAAGCTTTCTTT. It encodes CATSMGVVMNTEAFF.